These 8 T cell receptor beta chains were all obtained from the same sample, sequenced in a study of response to subunit inactivated influenza vaccine. Using its own MiXCR run on the RT-PCR reads, TCRdb lists one record per CDR3 protein. The sample consists of about 500,000 distinct CDR3 sequences, approximately 17% of them appearing once. The input for sequencing was CD4+ T cells sorted from PBMCs, taken less than 25 months after vaccination. Source of these receptors: a man between 50 and 75 years old who received an inactivated influenza vaccine.

Of note for this clonotype: One junction end disagrees with the germline gene, perhaps due to a read error. The chain links TRBV20-1 to TRBJ2-3, with 7 positions matching TRBD2. From germline, CDR1 is DFQATT and CDR2 SNEGSKA (reference sequence). This CDR3 region has 14 residues. DNA for the CDR3: TGCTGTGCTAGATTGGGGGGAGGGGCAGATACGCAGTATTTT. Translating it yields CCARLGGGADTQYF.

The gene calls are TRBV11-2 and TRBJ1-5; 12 nucleotides align to TRBD1. Germline trimming cut 4 bases from V and 7 bases from J; bases unmatched to any gene: 5. Germline-derived CDR1 and CDR2 are SGHAT and FQNNGV. The CDR3 extends over 15 amino acids. CDR3 DNA: TGTGCCAGCAGCTGGGACAGGGGGCGCGGGCAGCCCCAGCATTTT. Its translation: CASSWDRGRGQPQHF.

This clonotype has only a few counts. The chain joins TRBV3-1 to TRBJ1-5; 10 nucleotides match TRBD1. Germline assignment: CDR1 LGHDT and CDR2 YNNKEL (reference sequence). V lost 1 base to trimming and J lost 2 bases; unmatched junction nucleotides: 2. The CDR3 loop spans 16 amino acids. The chain's CDR3 is CASSQAGTGGNQPQHF. The CDR3 region has the DNA TGTGCCAGCAGCCAAGCGGGGACAGGGGGCAATCAGCCCCAGCATTTT.

The genes are TRBV21-1 and TRBJ2-7; TRBD1, as called in the table, went unchecked against the DNA. TRBV21-1 is a pseudogene locus. The CDR3 runs 17 residues. The CDR3 DNA reads TGTGCCAGCAGCAAACGAGTCAGGGACAGGGCTCCCTACGAGCAGTACTTC. It translates to CASSKRVRDRAPYEQYF.

The chain has TRBV6-2 or TRBV6-3 and TRBJ2-1; maybe TRBD2 (5 bases). In germline, CDR1 is MNHEY, CDR2 SVGEGT. V gave up 2 bases and J gave up 8 bases, with 16 bases separating them. The CDR3 runs to 15 residues. CDR3 region: CASSYRDLPTHEQFF. CDR3 in DNA: TGTGCCAGCAGTTACCGGGATCTACCAACCCATGAGCAGTTCTTC.

V usage is TRBV10-3 and J usage is TRBJ1-1; TRBD1 might be the D (5 bases). Germline V CDR1 and CDR2: ENHRY, SYGVKD. Trimming removed 4 bases at V and 1 base at J, with 10 bases between. CDR3 length: 14 residues. CDR3 sequence: CAISGNRKNTEAFF. As DNA, the CDR3 is TGTGCCATCAGTGGCAACAGGAAGAACACTGAAGCTTTCTTT.

This clonotype was observed a handful of times. The gene calls are TRBV20-1 and TRBJ2-7; 11 nucleotides line up with TRBD1. Germline assignment: CDR1 DFQATT and CDR2 SNEGSKA (reference sequence). The junction had 18 bases not matched to a gene; V was cut back by 5 bases and J by 3 bases. CDR3 length equals 18 residues. CDR3: CSARLHSLGQGDFYEQYF. CDR3 sequence (DNA): TGCAGTGCTCGACTTCACTCCTTGGGACAGGGGGACTTCTACGAGCAGTACTTC.

This clonotype turned up a few times. The chain recombines TRBV29-1 with TRBJ2-7; 10 bases fit TRBD1. Germline CDR1 is SQVTM and CDR2 is ANQGSEA. Trimming cost V 1 base and J 6 bases; bases outside gene matches: 9. The CDR3 spans 15 residues. The CDR3 loop reads CSVEGLLTGGGEQYF. The CDR3, as DNA: TGCAGCGTTGAAGGATTACTGACAGGGGGCGGCGAGCAGTACTTC.